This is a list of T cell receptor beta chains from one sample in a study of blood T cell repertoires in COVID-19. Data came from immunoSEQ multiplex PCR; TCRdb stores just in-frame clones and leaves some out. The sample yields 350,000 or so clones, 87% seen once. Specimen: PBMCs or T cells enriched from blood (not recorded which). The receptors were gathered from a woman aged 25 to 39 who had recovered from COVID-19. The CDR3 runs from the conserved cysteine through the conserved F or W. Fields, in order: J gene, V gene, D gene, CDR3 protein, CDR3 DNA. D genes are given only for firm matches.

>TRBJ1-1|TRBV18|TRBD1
CASSAPRDSNVPSTEAFF
TGTGCCAGCTCAGCACCCCGGGACAGCAACGTCCCGAGCACTGAAGCTTTCTTT
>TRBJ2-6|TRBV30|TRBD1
CAWSGQDSGANVLTF
TGTGCCTGGAGCGGACAGGACTCTGGGGCCAACGTCCTGACTTTC
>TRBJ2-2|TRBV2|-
CAGRGDRELFF
TGTGCCGGACGGGGTGATAGGGAGCTGTTTTTT
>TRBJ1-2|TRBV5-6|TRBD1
CASSQVGQGDGYTF
TGTGCCAGCAGCCAAGTGGGACAGGGTGACGGCTACACCTTC
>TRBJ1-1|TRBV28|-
CASSFPDEAFF
TGTGCCAGCAGTTTCCCAGATGAAGCTTTCTTT
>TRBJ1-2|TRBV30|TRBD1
CAWRPDRGPDINYGYTF
TGTGCCTGGAGGCCGGACAGGGGGCCCGACATTAACTATGGCTACACCTTC
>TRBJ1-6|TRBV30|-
CAWNPGMGNSPLHF
TGTGCCTGGAACCCGGGAATGGGTAATTCACCCCTCCACTTT
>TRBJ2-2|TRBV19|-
CASSVGQPNTGELFF
TGTGCCAGTAGTGTAGGACAGCCGAACACCGGGGAGCTGTTTTTT
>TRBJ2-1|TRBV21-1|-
CASSKPRPNRGRGYNEQFF
TGTGCCAGCAGCAAACCCCGGCCTAACAGGGGAAGGGGGTACAATGAGCAGTTCTTC
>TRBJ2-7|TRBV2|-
CASTGATAEQYF
TGTGCCAGCACTGGGGCGACAGCCGAGCAGTACTTC
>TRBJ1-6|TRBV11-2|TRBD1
CASSPTTGVHSPLHF
TGTGCCAGCAGCCCAACGACAGGGGTTCATTCACCCCTCCACTTT
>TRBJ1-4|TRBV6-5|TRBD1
CASRGTGDREKLFF
TGTGCCAGCCGGGGCACAGGGGATCGAGAAAAACTGTTTTTT
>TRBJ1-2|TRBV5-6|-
CASRPRQERDGYTF
TGTGCCAGCAGGCCTCGACAAGAGCGGGATGGCTACACCTTC
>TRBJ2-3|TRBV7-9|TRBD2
CASSRIGLAGGGDTQYF
TGTGCCAGCAGCCGGATAGGACTAGCGGGGGGCGGAGATACGCAGTATTTT
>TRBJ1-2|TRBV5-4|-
CASSLGASGTF
TGTGCCAGCAGCTTGGGCGCCAGCGGCACCTTC
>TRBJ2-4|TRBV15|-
CATSRGRLAKNIQYF
TGTGCCACCAGCAGAGGTCGGTTAGCCAAAAACATTCAGTACTTC